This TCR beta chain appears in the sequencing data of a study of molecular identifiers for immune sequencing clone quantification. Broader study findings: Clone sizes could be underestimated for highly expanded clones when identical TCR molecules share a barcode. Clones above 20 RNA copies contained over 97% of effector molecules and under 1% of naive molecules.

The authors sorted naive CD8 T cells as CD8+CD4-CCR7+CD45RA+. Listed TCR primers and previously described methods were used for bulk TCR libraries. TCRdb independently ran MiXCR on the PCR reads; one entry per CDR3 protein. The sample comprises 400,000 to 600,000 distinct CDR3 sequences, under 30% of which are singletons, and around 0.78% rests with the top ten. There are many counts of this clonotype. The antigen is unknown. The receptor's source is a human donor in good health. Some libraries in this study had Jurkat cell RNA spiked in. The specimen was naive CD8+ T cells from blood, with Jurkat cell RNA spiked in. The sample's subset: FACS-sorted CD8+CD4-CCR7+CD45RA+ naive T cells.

CDR3 in amino acids: CATSHLGQGDQPQHF. The CDR3 DNA reads TGTGCCACCAGCCATTTAGGGCAGGGGGATCAGCCCCAGCATTTT. The V gene is TRBV15, the J gene TRBJ1-5; 7 bases match TRBD1. This CDR3 has 15 residues. The V gene end was trimmed by 5 bases and the J gene end by 5 bases; junction bases not matched to a gene: 9. The germline V gene encodes CDR1 LNHNV and CDR2 YYDKDF (reference sequence).